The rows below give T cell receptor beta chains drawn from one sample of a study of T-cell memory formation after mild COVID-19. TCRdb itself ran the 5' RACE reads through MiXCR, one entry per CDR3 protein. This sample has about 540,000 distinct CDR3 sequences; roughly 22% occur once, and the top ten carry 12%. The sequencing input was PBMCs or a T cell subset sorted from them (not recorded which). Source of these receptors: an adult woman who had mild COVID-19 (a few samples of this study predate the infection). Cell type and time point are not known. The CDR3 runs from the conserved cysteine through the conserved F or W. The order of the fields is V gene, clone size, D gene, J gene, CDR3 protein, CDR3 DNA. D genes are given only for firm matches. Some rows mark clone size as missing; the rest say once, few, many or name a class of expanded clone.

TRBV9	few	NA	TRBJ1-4	CASSPRQGELFF	TGTGCCAGCAGTCCTCGCCAGGGAGAACTGTTTTTT
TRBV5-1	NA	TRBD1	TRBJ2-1	CASSLDGTGSYEQFF	TGCGCCAGCAGCTTGGACGGGACAGGTTCGTATGAGCAGTTCTTC
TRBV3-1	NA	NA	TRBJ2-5	CASSQDVGPRETQYF	TGTGCCAGCAGCCAAGACGTGGGGCCGAGGGAGACCCAGTACTTC
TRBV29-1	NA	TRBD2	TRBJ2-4	CSVEGDSGGTKNIQYF	TGCAGCGTTGAAGGGGACTCGGGGGGGACCAAAAACATTCAGTACTTC
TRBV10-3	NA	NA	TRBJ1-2	CAISGRDAGDYGYTF	TGTGCCATCAGTGGTCGGGACGCAGGTGACTATGGCTACACCTTC
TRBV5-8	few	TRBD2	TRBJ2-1	CASSLRDSGRGNEQFF	TGTGCCAGCAGCTTGCGAGACAGCGGGAGAGGGAATGAGCAGTTCTTC
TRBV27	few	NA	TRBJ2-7	CASSLFAASSYEQYF	TGTGCCAGCAGTTTATTTGCGGCCAGCTCCTACGAGCAGTACTTC
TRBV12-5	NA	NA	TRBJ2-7	CASGLNIIGHKGYEQYF	TGTGCTAGTGGTTTGAATATAATAGGACATAAGGGCTACGAGCAGTACTTC
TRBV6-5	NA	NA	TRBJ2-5	CASRYDRSETQYF	TGTGCCAGCAGATACGACAGGTCAGAGACCCAGTACTTC
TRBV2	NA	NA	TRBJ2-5	CASKLLEETQYF	TGTGCCAGCAAACTGCTAGAAGAGACCCAGTACTTC
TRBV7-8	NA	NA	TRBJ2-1	CASGNYEQFF	TGTGCCAGCGGAAACTATGAGCAGTTCTTC
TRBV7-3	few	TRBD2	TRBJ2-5	CASSPGTSGRLGETQYF	TGTGCCAGCAGCCCCGGGACTAGCGGGAGGTTAGGAGAGACCCAGTACTTC
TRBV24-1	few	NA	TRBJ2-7	CATPPGSPGYF	TGTGCCACCCCCCCCGGGTCCCCGGGGTACTTC
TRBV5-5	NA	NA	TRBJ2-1	CASSLAVSIYNEQFF	TGTGCCAGCAGCTTGGCGGTATCCATCTACAATGAGCAGTTCTTC
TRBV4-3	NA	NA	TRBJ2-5	CASSQGHGGGGVQETQYF	TGCGCCAGCAGCCAAGGTCACGGGGGCGGAGGGGTCCAAGAGACCCAGTACTTC
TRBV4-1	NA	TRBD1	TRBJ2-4	CASSQGSLRDRERKNIQYF	TGCGCCAGCAGCCAAGGGTCCCTCCGAGACAGGGAACGTAAAAACATTCAGTACTTC
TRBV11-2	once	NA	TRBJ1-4	CASSLMGGANEKLFF	TGTGCCAGCAGCTTAATGGGAGGGGCTAATGAAAAACTGTTTTTT
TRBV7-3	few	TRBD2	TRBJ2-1	CASSRQAGGRNEQFF	TGTGCCAGCAGCCGCCAAGCGGGGGGGAGAAATGAGCAGTTCTTC
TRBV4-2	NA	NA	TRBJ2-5	CASSQRDRGETQYF	TGTGCCAGCAGCCAACGAGACCGAGGGGAGACCCAGTACTTC
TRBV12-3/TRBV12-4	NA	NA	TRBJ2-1	CASSSSRGNNEQFF	NA
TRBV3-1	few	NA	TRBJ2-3	CASSQDATTDTQYF	TGTGCCAGCAGCCAAGATGCCACCACAGATACGCAGTATTTT
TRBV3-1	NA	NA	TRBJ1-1	CASSPRIYQSTEAFF	TGTGCCAGCAGCCCGAGGATTTACCAATCCACTGAAGCTTTCTTT
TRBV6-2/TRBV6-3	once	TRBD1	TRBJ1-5	CASSYADRAPNQPQHF	TGTGCCAGCAGTTACGCCGACAGGGCTCCCAATCAGCCCCAGCATTTT
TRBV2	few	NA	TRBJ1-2	CASTRQPSIGYTF	TGTGCCAGCACCAGACAACCGAGCATTGGCTACACCTTC
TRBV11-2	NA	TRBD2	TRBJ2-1	CASSLSGVYNEQFF	TGTGCCAGCAGCTTGAGCGGGGTCTACAATGAGCAGTTCTTC
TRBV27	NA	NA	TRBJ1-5	CASSLGLLNQPQHF	TGTGCCAGCAGTTTAGGCCTGCTCAATCAGCCCCAGCATTTT
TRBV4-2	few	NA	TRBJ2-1	CASSPGGPGEQFF	TGTGCCAGCAGCCCTGGAGGGCCGGGCGAGCAGTTCTTC
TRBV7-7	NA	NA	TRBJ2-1	CASSPRRGLKDNEQFF	TGTGCCAGCAGCCCCCGCCGAGGGCTAAAAGATAATGAGCAGTTCTTC
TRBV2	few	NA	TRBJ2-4	CASSDWIEKQNQYF	TGTGCCAGCAGTGATTGGATAGAAAAGCAAAATCAGTACTTC
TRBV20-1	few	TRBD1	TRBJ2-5	CSARRDRGLETQYF	TGCAGTGCTAGAAGGGACAGGGGACTGGAGACCCAGTACTTC
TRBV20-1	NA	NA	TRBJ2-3	CSARASGTDTQYF	TGCAGTGCTAGGGCTAGCGGCACAGATACGCAGTATTTT
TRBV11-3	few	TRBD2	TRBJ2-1	CASSQREGGDPMKQFF	TGTGCCAGCAGCCAGAGAGAGGGAGGGGACCCAATGAAGCAGTTCTTC
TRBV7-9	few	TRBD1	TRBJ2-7	CASSSTGGISSYEQYF	TGTGCCAGCAGCTCGACAGGGGGCATATCCTCCTACGAGCAGTACTTC
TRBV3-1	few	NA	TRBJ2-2	CASSQHRTAGELFF	TGTGCCAGCAGCCAACACCGGACTGCCGGGGAGCTGTTTTTT
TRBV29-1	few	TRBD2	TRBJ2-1	CSVEMGLAGNNEQFF	TGCAGCGTTGAAATGGGACTAGCGGGAAACAATGAGCAGTTCTTC
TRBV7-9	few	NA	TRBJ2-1	CASRSWGAQDEQFF	TGTGCCAGCCGGAGTTGGGGGGCGCAGGATGAGCAGTTCTTC
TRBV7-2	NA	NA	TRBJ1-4	CASSLDGEIRNEKLFF	TGTGCCAGCAGCTTAGACGGGGAGATTAGGAATGAAAAACTGTTTTTT
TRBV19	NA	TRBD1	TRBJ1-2	CASSILPGQNYGYTF	TGTGCCAGTAGTATACTACCGGGACAGAACTATGGCTACACCTTC
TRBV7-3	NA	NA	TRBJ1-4	CASSLERGEKLFF	TGTGCCAGCAGCCTCGAGAGAGGTGAAAAACTGTTTTTT
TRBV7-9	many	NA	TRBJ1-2	CASSEADRNYGYTF	TGTGCCAGCTCCGAGGCAGACCGTAACTATGGCTACACCTTC
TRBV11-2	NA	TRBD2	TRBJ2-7	CASSSPASGSGEQYF	TGTGCCAGCAGCTCCCCGGCTAGCGGGAGTGGCGAGCAGTACTTC
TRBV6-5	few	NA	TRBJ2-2	CASSPVRVVANTGELFF	TGTGCCAGCAGTCCCGTCCGCGTCGTCGCGAACACCGGGGAGCTGTTTTTT
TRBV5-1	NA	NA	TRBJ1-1	CASSIWGDTIMSTEAFF	TGCGCCAGCAGCATATGGGGGGACACGATAATGAGCACTGAAGCTTTCTTT
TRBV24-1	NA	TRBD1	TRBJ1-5	CATSDHGQGNQPQHF	TGTGCCACCAGTGACCACGGACAGGGTAATCAGCCCCAGCATTTT
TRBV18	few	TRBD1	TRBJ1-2	CASSPSGQLNYGYTF	TGTGCCAGCTCACCTTCGGGACAGCTGAACTATGGCTACACCTTC
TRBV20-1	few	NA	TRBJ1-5	CSASRAVGYQPQHF	TGCAGTGCATCCCGGGCAGTTGGCTATCAGCCCCAGCATTTT